In its sample, the clone carrying this T cell receptor beta chain ranks as medium-sized. No cell fractionation was done, so the repertoire covers all unsorted peripheral blood T cells. RNA came from approximately 2.6 ml of peripheral blood. The CDR3 spans 15 residues. Germline assignment: CDR1 SGHDN and CDR2 FVKESK. V dropped 3 bases and J dropped 3; count of bases not matched to a gene: 5. The sample comes from a study of HIV-infected patients and healthy controls. 400 to 550 ng RNA was reverse transcribed with alpha and beta constant-region primers. Each of the alpha and beta chains got its own library through chain-specific third strand synthesis with indices. One primer pair amplified all rearrangements per chain; each cDNA got molecular barcodes. TCRdb used MiXCR to reprocess the 5' RACE reads, holding one entry per CDR3 protein. Found here are approximately 7,600 distinct CDR3 sequences, about a tenth of them singletons; the top ten hold 22%.

The TCR sequence derives from an adult with HIV infection. The J gene is TRBJ2-5, the V gene TRBV14, with 9 nucleotides matching TRBD1. This specimen was blood, taken before antiretroviral therapy. DNA of the CDR3: TGTGCCAGCAGCCAGTTGGGACAGGGTAAAGAGACCCAGTACTTC. Translation gives CASSQLGQGKETQYF. Variable domain in full (rest from reference TRBV14 and TRBJ2-5): EAGVTQFPSHSVIEKGQTVTLRCDPISGHDNLYWYRRVMGKEIKFLLHFVKESKQDESGMPNNRFLAERTGGTYSTLKVQPAELEDSGVYFCASSQLGQGKETQYFGPGTRLLVL.